These 20 T cell receptor beta chains originate from one sample sequenced in a study of blood T cells in healthy people across ages. A second PCR, run for roughly 7 to 11 cycles, used a sample-barcoded 5' primer plus a J-beta primer mix. TCRdb independently ran MiXCR on the 5' RACE reads; one entry per CDR3 protein. The table records about 1.4 million distinct CDR3 sequences, roughly 60% of them present only once. Sequenced sample: blood. Receptors originate from a young man in good health.

The chain has TRBV29-1 and TRBJ2-7; possibly TRBD1 for D (6 bases). The CDR3 covers 13 residues. V lost 4 bases and J 2 bases, leaving 12 bases between the germline ends. CDR1 is SQVTM and CDR2 is ANQGSEA in the germline V gene. CDR3: CSVVLQGPYEQYF. Here the CDR3 DNA reads TGCAGCGTTGTGTTACAGGGCCCCTACGAGCAGTACTTC.

The genes are TRBV14 and TRBJ1-2, with TRBD1 matching 8 bases. Unmatched junction bases numbered 10, after V lost 2 bases and J lost 8 bases. The CDR3 is made up of 15 amino acids. Germline CDR1 SGHDN, CDR2 FVKESK. CDR3 nucleotides: TGTGCCAGCAGCCAAACCGGACAGGGTTTGCGGGGCTACACCTTC. As protein: CASSQTGQGLRGYTF.

V gene TRBV12-3 or TRBV12-4 combines with J gene TRBJ2-7; TRBD2 matches at 9 bases. The CDR3 consists of 15 residues. V trimming: 3 bases; J trimming: 7 bases; junction bases outside the gene matches: 10. The CDR3: CASSFGASGEDEQYF. In DNA form, the CDR3 reads TGTGCCAGCAGTTTCGGGGCTAGCGGGGAGGATGAGCAGTACTTC.

As DNA, the CDR3 is TGTGCCAGCAGTGGCTCGAGGGCTTACAATGAGCAGTTCTTC. Encoded protein: CASSGSRAYNEQFF. The gene calls are TRBV25-1 and TRBJ2-1; D might be TRBD2 (5 bases). The CDR3 length is 14 residues. The V and J ends lost 4 bases and 4 bases respectively, with 11 bases between them. The germline gives CDR1 MGHDK, CDR2 SYGVNS. The full variable domain, completed using reference TRBV25-1 and TRBJ2-1, is EADIYQTPRYLVIGTGKKITLECSQTMGHDKMYWYQQDPGMELHLIHYSYGVNSTEKGDLSSESTVSRIRTEHFPLTLESARPSHTSQYLCASSGSRAYNEQFFGPGTRLTVL.

The gene calls are TRBV6-5 and TRBJ1-2; no firm D call. This CDR3 spans 13 amino acids. V lost 3 bases to trimming and J lost 6 bases, with 11 bases between them. CDR1 MNHEY and CDR2 SVGAGI come from the germline V gene. The CDR3 nucleotides read TGTGCCAGCAGTTATACGGCTGGTCATGGCTACACCTTC. As protein: CASSYTAGHGYTF.

The CDR3 loop is CAITSGGDYNEQYF. As DNA, the CDR3 is TGTGCCATCACTAGCGGGGGAGATTACAATGAGCAGTACTTC. The V call is TRBV10-3, the J call TRBJ2-5; 10 nucleotides match TRBD2. The V gene's germline CDR1 is ENHRY and CDR2 SYGVKD. V lost 7 bases and J lost 11; bases outside the gene matches: 13. The length of the CDR3 is 14 residues.

In its sample, this clonotype was seen a few times. The chain joins TRBV6-1 to TRBJ2-5; perhaps TRBD1 as D (5 bases). The DNA end is more similar to TRBJ2-7, so the J call may be wrong. The V gene's germline CDR1 is MNHNS and CDR2 SASEGT. There are 13 residues in the CDR3. The CDR3 DNA reads TGTGCCAGCAGTGAATTCGAAGGGGTCGAGCAGTACTTC. This codes for CASSEFEGVEQYF.

This rearrangement joins TRBV2 to TRBJ2-1, with D possibly matching TRBD2 (6 bases). V lost 8 bases to trimming and J lost 5 bases, with 13 bases between them. This CDR3 is built from 13 residues. Germline V gene sequence: CDR1 SNHLY, CDR2 FYNNEI. The CDR3 spells CASPGTADNEQFF. In DNA form, the CDR3 reads TGTGCCAGCCCCGGGACTGCGGACAATGAGCAGTTCTTC.

This rearrangement joins TRBV7-9 to TRBJ1-1; tentative D call: TRBD1 (6 bases). CDR1 is SEHNR and CDR2 is FQNEAQ in the germline V gene (reference sequence). This CDR3 comprises 13 residues. Trimming pared 7 bases from V and 0 bases from J, leaving 9 bases between. The CDR3, as DNA: TGTGCCAGCAACACAGGGATGAACACTGAAGCTTTCTTT. This gives the protein CASNTGMNTEAFF. The full variable domain, rest sourced from reference TRBV7-9 and TRBJ1-1, is DTGVSQNPRHKITKRGQNVTFRCDPISEHNRLYWYRQTLGQGPEFLTYFQNEAQLEKSRLLSDRFSAERPKGSFSTLEIQRTEQGDSAMYLCASNTGMNTEAFFGQGTRLTVV.

V usage is TRBV10-3 and J usage is TRBJ1-3, with TRBD1 matching 9 bases. The CDR3 spans 14 residues. Germline lookup yields CDR1 ENHRY and CDR2 SYGVKD. V was clipped by 6 bases and J by 8 bases; unmatched bases: 8. The CDR3: CAISPGQGIDTIYF. The CDR3 DNA follows: TGTGCCATCAGCCCCGGACAGGGGATAGACACCATATATTTT.

The rearrangement links TRBV4-1 to TRBJ1-1; D unresolved. The germline CDR1 and CDR2 sequences are MGHRA and YSYEKL. The length of the CDR3 is 16 residues. Trimming cost V 6 bases and J 1 base, with 18 bases left between them. The DNA of the CDR3 is TGCGCCAGCAGGCAGCAAGAGGGTAGGAGGAACACTGAAGCTTTCTTT. Translated: CASRQQEGRRNTEAFF.

This clonotype was found a few times. The chain employs TRBV20-1 and TRBJ2-7, with 9 positions matching TRBD2. The J segment lost 1 base and the V segment lost 1 base, leaving 5 bases of the junction unmatched. There are 15 residues in the CDR3. Per the germline V gene, CDR1 is DFQATT and CDR2 is SNEGSKA (reference sequence). The CDR3 coding sequence is TGCAGTGCTAGAGTTAGCGGGGGCCAATCCTACGAGCAGTACTTC. Translating gives CSARVSGGQSYEQYF.

On this clonotype: A read error may explain this, as a much larger clone is one base away. This sequence joins TRBV4-1 and TRBJ2-7; possible D gene TRBD1, 5 bases. From germline, CDR1 is MGHRA and CDR2 YSYEKL. This CDR3 contains 14 residues. CDR3 loop: CAISPTEPTYEQYF. The CDR3 DNA sequence: TGCGCCATCAGCCCGACAGAGCCTACCTACGAGCAGTACTTC.

The chain is built from TRBV3-1 and TRBJ2-1; TRBD2 agrees at 10 bases. Germline V gene data show CDR1 as LGHDT and CDR2 as YNNKEL (reference sequence). This CDR3 has 14 residues. V shed 4 bases and J 9 bases; nucleotides not matched to a gene: 6. The CDR3 is CASSRGAGGSEQFF. CDR3 DNA: TGTGCCAGCAGCCGGGGAGCGGGAGGGTCTGAGCAGTTCTTC.

The chain joins TRBV25-1 to TRBJ1-4; maybe TRBD1 (5 bases). Germline V CDR1 and CDR2: MGHDK, SYGVNS. Between the trimmed V and J ends, which lost 2 bases and 4 bases, there was a span of 14 bases. The CDR3 covers 16 residues. The CDR3 is CASSEQGGWNNEKLFF. The CDR3 DNA sequence: TGTGCCAGCAGTGAACAGGGCGGGTGGAATAATGAAAAACTGTTTTTT.

The chain combines TRBV7-9 with TRBJ1-5; D not resolved. Trimming removed 1 base from V and 5 bases from J, with 9 bases in between. The CDR3 is made up of 14 amino acids. Per the germline V gene, CDR1 is SEHNR and CDR2 is FQNEAQ (reference sequence). The CDR3 protein is CASSLGGDHQPQHF. The CDR3 nucleotides read TGTGCCAGCAGCTTAGGTGGGGATCATCAGCCCCAGCATTTT.

This chain joins TRBV2 and TRBJ1-1, with D hard to call. CDR3 size: 14 residues. The V end lost 3 bases, the J end lost 1 base, and 9 bases lay between the germline ends. The germline CDR1 and CDR2 sequences are SNHLY and FYNNEI. CDR3 coding DNA: TGTGCCAGCAGTGAGGACGGTCGGAACACTGAAGCTTTCTTT. Translated, it gives CASSEDGRNTEAFF.

This chain connects TRBV18 to TRBJ1-5; D gene unclear. V lost 6 bases and J lost 1, with 16 bases in between. This CDR3 comprises 16 residues. Germline V gene lookup returns CDR1 KGHSH and CDR2 LQKENI. The CDR3 DNA reads as TGTGCCAGCTCCACTGGTCCGTCGAGGAGCAATCAGCCCCAGCATTTT. Translated: CASSTGPSRSNQPQHF. Complete variable domain (other parts from reference TRBV18 and TRBJ1-5): NAGVMQNPRHLVRRRGQEARLRCSPMKGHSHVYWYRQLPEEGLKFMVYLQKENIIDESGMPKERFSAEFPKEGPSILRIQQVVRGDSAAYFCASSTGPSRSNQPQHFGDGTRLSIL.

V is TRBV7-2 and J is TRBJ1-2; 7 nucleotides match TRBD1. The V gene end was trimmed by 5 bases and the J gene end by 7 bases; junction bases not matched to a gene: 10. The CDR3 runs to 14 residues. Germline V CDR1 and CDR2: SGHTA, FQGNSA. The chain's CDR3 is CASSTLGGAIGYTF. The CDR3 DNA follows: TGTGCCAGCAGCACTCTAGGGGGCGCGATTGGCTACACCTTC.

The rearrangement uses TRBV12-3 or TRBV12-4 and TRBJ1-2, with a possible D match to TRBD1 (5 bases). This CDR3 spans 15 amino acids. Trimming cost V 4 bases and J 2 bases, with 14 bases left between them. In nucleotides, the CDR3 is TGTGCCAGCAGTTACTCGGGACGGCCCAACTATGGCTACACCTTC. Protein product: CASSYSGRPNYGYTF.